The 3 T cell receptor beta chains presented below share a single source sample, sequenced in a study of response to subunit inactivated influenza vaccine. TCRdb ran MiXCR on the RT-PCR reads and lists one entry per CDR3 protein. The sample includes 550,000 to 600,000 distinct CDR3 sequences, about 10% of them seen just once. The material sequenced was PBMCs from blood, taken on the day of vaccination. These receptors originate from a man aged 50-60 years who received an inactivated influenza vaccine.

CDR3 DNA: TGTGCCAGCAGCTGGATAGGACCCGGACTAGCGGGGGTGGGCTACAATGAGCAGTTCTTC. The encoded protein is CASSWIGPGLAGVGYNEQFF. The chain links TRBV11-2 to TRBJ2-1; 13 bases match TRBD2. The trim removed 4 bases at V and 3 bases at J, leaving 15 bases unmatched. Germline V gene lookup returns CDR1 SGHAT and CDR2 FQNNGV. The CDR3 is 20 residues long.

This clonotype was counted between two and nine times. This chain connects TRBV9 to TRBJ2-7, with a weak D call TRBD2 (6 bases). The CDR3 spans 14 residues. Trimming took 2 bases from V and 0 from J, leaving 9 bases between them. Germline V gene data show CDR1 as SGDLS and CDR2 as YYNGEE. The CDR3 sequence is CASSVEGGSYEQYF. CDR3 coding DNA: TGTGCCAGCAGCGTCGAGGGAGGCTCCTACGAGCAGTACTTC.

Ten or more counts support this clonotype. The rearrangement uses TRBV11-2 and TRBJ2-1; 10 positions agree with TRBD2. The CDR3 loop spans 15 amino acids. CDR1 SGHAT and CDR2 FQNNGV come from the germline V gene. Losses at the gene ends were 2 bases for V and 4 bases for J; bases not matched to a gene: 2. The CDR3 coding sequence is TGTGCCAGCAGCTTACTAGCGGGGGATTACAATGAGCAGTTCTTC. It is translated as CASSLLAGDYNEQFF. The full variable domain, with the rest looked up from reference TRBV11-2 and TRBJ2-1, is EAGVAQSPRYKIIEKRQSVAFWCNPISGHATLYWYQQILGQGPKLLIQFQNNGVVDDSQLPKDRFSAERLKGVDSTLKIQPAKLEDSAVYLCASSLLAGDYNEQFFGPGTRLTVL.